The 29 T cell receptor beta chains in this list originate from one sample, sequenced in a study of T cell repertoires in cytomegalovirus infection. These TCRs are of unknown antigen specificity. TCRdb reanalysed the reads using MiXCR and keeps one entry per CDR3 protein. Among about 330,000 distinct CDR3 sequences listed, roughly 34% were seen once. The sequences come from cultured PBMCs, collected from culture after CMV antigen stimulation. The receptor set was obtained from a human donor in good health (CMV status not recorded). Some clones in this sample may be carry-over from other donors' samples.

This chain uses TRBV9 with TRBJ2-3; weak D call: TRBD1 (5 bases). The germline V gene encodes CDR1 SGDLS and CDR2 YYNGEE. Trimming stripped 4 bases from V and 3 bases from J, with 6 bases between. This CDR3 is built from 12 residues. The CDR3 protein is CASSRQTDTQYF. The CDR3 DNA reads TGTGCCAGCAGCAGACAGACAGATACGCAGTATTTT.

In DNA form, the CDR3 reads TGTGCTCATGGACTAGCCGGGGAGCTGTTTTTT. Residues: CAHGLAGELFF. The chain combines TRBV30 with TRBJ2-2; TRBD2 agrees at 7 bases. This CDR3 spans 11 amino acids. CDR1 is GTSNPN and CDR2 is SVGIG in the germline V gene (reference sequence).

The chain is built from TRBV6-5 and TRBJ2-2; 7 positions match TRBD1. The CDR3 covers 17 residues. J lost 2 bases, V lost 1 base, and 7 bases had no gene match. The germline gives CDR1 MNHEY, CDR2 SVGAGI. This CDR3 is CASSYWDSPANTGELFF. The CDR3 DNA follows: TGTGCCAGCAGTTACTGGGACAGCCCGGCCAACACCGGGGAGCTGTTTTTT.

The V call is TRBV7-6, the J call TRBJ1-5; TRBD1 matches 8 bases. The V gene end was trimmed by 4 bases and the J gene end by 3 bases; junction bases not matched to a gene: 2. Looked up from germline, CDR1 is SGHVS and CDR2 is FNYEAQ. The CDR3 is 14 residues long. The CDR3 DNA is TGTGCCAGCAGCTCGGACAGGGACAATCAGCCCCAGCATTTT. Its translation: CASSSDRDNQPQHF.

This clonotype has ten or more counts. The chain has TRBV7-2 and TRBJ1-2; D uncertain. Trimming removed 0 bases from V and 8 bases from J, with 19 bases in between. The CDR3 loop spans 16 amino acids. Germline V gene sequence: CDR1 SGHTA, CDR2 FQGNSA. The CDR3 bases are TGTGCCAGCAGCTTAGCCTCCGGGCCCCAAGGAGGAGGCTACACCTTC. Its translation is CASSLASGPQGGGYTF. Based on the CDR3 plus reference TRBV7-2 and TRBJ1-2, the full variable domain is GAGVSQSPSNKVTEKGKDVELRCDPISGHTALYWYRQSLGQGLEFLIYFQGNSAPDKSGLPSDRFSAERTGGSVSTLTIQRTQQEDSAVYLCASSLASGPQGGGYTFGSGTRLTVV.

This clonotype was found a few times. The CDR3: CASSPTGSTGELFF. The CDR3 coding sequence is TGTGCCAGCAGTCCGACAGGGAGCACCGGGGAGCTGTTTTTT. The rearrangement links TRBV7-9 to TRBJ2-2, with 7 bases that match TRBD1. V was clipped by 6 bases and J by 4 bases; unmatched bases: 5. The CDR3 sequence is 14 residues long. Per the germline V gene, CDR1 is SEHNR and CDR2 is FQNEAQ (reference sequence).

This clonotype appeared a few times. The CDR3 nucleotides read TGTGCCAGCAGCTTAGGGGGGGTTGGGTACGAGCAGTACGTC. It specifies CASSLGGVGYEQYV. This rearrangement joins TRBV7-2 to TRBJ2-7, with D possibly matching TRBD2 (6 bases). This CDR3 has 14 amino acids. V lost 1 base and J 4 bases, leaving 11 bases between the germline ends. Germline CDR1 SGHTA, CDR2 FQGNSA.

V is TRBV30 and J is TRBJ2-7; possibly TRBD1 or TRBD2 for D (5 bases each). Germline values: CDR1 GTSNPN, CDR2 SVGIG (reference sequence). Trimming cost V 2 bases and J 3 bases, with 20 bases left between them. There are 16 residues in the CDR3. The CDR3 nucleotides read TGTGCCTGGAGTCCCCCCATGGGGACGTGGATCTACGAGCAGTACTTC. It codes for CAWSPPMGTWIYEQYF.

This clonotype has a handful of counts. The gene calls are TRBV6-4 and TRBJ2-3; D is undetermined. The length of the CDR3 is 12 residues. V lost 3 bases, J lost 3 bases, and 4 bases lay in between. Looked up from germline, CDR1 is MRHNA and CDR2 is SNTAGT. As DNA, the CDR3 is TGTGCCAGCAGTGAAGGGACAGATACGCAGTATTTT. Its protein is CASSEGTDTQYF.

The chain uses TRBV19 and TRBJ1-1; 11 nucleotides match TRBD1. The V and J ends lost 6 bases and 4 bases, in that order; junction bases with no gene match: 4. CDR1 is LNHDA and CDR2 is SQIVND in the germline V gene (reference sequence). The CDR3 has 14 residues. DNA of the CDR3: TGTGCCAGTAGAATCGGGACAGGGGGCACTGAAGCTTTCTTT. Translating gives CASRIGTGGTEAFF.

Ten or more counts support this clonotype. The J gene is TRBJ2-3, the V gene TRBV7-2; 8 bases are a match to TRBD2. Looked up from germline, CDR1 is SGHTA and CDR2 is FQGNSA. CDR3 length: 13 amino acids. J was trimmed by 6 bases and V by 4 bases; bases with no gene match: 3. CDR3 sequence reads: CASSYGGGDTQYF. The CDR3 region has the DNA TGTGCCAGCAGCTACGGGGGGGGGGATACGCAGTATTTT.

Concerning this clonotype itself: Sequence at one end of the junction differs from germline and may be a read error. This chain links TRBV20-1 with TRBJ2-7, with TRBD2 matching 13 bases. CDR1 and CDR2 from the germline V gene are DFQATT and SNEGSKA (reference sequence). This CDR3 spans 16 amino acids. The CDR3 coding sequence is TGCAGTGCTAGTGGACTAGCGGGAGTATTACGAGCGGGCTTCGACTTC. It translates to CSASGLAGVLRAGFDF.

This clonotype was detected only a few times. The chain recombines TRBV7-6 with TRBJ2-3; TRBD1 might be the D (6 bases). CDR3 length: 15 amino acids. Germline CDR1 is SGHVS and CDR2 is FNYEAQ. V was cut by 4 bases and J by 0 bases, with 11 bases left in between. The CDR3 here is CASSSRGASTDTQYF. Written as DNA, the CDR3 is TGTGCCAGCAGCTCCAGGGGAGCAAGCACAGATACGCAGTATTTT.

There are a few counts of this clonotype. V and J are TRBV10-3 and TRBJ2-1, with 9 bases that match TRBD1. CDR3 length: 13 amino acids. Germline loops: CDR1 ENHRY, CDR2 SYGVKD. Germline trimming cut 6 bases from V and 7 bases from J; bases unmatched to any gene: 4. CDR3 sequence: CAISRDRVNEQFF. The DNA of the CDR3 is TGTGCCATCAGCCGGGACAGGGTAAATGAGCAGTTCTTC.

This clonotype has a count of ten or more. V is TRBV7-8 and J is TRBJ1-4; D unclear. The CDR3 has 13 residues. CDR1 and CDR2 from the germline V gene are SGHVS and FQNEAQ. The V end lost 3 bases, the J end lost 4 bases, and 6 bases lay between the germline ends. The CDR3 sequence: CASSFSLNEKLFF. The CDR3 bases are TGTGCCAGCAGCTTTAGCCTTAATGAAAAACTGTTTTTT.

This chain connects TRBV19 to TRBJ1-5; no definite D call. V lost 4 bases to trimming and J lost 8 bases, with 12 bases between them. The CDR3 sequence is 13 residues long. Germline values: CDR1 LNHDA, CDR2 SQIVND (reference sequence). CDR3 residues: CASSRSVSEPQHF. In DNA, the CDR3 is TGTGCCAGTAGTAGGAGCGTATCAGAGCCCCAGCATTTT.

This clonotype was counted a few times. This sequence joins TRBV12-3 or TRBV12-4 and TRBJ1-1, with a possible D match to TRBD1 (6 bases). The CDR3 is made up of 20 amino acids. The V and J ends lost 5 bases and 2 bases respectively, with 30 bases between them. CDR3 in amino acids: CASSPRGNQGWLEVNTEAFF. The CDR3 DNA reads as TGTGCCAGCAGTCCTCGGGGTAATCAGGGGTGGCTCGAAGTTAACACTGAAGCTTTCTTT.

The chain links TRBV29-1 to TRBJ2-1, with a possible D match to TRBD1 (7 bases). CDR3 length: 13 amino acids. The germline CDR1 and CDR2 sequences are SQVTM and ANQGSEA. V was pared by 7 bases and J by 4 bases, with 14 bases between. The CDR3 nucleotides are TGCAGCGCCGCAGGGGGGACTTACAATGAGCAGTTCTTC. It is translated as CSAAGGTYNEQFF.

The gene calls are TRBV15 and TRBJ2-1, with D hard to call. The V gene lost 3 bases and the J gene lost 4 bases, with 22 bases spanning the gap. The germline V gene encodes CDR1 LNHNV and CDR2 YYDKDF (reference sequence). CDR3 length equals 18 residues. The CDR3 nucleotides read TGTGCCACCAGCAGTCAGCCGGTGAAATACGCCCATTACAATGAGCAGTTCTTC. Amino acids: CATSSQPVKYAHYNEQFF.

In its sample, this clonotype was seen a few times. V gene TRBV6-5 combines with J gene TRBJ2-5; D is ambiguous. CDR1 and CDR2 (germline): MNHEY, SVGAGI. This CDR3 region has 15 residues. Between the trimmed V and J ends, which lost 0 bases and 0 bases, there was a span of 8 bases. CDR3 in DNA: TGTGCCAGCAGTTACTCGCGGTCCTACCAAGAGACCCAGTACTTC. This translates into CASSYSRSYQETQYF.

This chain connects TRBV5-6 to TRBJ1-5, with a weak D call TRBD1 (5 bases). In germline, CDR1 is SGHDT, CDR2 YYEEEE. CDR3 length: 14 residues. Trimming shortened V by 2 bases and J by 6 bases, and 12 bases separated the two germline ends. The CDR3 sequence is CASSLYGGSQPQHF. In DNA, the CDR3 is TGTGCCAGCAGCTTATATGGGGGGTCTCAGCCCCAGCATTTT.

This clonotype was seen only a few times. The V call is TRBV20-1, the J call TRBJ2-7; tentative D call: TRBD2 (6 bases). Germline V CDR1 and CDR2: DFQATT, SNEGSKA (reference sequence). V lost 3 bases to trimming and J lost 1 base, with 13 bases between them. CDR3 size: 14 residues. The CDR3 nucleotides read TGCAGTGCTAGCGCGGGGAGTGGGTCCTACGAGCAGTACGTC. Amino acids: CSASAGSGSYEQYV.

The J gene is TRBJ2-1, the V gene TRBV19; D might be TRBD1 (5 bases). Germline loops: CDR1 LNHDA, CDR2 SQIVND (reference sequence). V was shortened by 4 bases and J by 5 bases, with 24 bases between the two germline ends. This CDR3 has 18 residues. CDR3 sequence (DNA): TGTGCCAGTAGTAGCACCAGCAAGGGCCCAGGGCACGACAATGAGCAGTTCTTC. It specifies CASSSTSKGPGHDNEQFF.

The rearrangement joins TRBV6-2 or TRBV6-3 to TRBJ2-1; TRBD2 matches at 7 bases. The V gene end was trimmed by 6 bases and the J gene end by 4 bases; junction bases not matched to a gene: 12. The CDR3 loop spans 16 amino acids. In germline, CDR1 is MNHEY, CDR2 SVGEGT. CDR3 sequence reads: CASRTSSSRRYNEQFF. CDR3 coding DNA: TGTGCCAGCAGGACTAGCTCATCTCGTAGGTACAATGAGCAGTTCTTC.

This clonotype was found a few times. In DNA form, the CDR3 reads TGTGCCAGCAGTGAATCGGTACAGGGGGCTGTGATTCAGCAGTACGTC. It codes for CASSESVQGAVIQQYV. This chain connects TRBV6-1 to TRBJ2-7; 9 nucleotides line up with TRBD1. V lost 2 bases to trimming and J lost 8 bases; unmatched junction nucleotides: 13. In germline, CDR1 is MNHNS, CDR2 SASEGT. CDR3 size: 16 residues.

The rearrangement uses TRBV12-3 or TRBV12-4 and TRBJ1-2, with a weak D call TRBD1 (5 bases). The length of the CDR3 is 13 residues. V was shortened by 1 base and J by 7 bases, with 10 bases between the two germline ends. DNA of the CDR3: TGTGCCAGCAGTTTAGTGGGGGTCACTGGCTACACCTTC. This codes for CASSLVGVTGYTF.

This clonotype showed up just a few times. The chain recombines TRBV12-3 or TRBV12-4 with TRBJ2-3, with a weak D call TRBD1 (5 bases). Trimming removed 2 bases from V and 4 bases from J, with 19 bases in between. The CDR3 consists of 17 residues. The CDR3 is CASSLLIGAALADTQYF. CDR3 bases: TGTGCCAGCAGTTTACTTATTGGGGCGGCGCTAGCAGATACGCAGTATTTT.

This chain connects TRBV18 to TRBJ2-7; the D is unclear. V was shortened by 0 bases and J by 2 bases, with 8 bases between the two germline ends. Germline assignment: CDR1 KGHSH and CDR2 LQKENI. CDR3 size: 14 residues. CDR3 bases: TGTGCCAGCTCACCACCGACGGTTCCCTACGAGCAGTACGTC. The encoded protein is CASSPPTVPYEQYV.

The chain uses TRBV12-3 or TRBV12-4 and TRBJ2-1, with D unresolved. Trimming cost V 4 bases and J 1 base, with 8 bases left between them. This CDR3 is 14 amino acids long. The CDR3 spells CASSSVVSYNEQFF. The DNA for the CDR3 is TGTGCCAGCAGTTCGGTGGTATCCTACAATGAGCAGTTCTTC.